Sequencing of this T cell receptor (beta chain) was carried out in a study of blood T cell repertoires in COVID-19. Study details: COVID-19 samples from acute and convalescent phases originated in the United States, Italy and Spain. PBMCs, B-cell-depleted T cells, or T cells were the source of the cDNA or gDNA that made up the material.

Trimming stripped 6 bases from V and 3 bases from J, with 15 bases between. This CDR3 contains 15 residues. Germline V gene sequence: CDR1 ENHRY, CDR2 SYGVKD. In the original processing: Amplified reference gene primers provided the basis for estimating nucleated cell counts. This table comes from immunoSEQ multiplex PCR, and its TCRdb copy is limited to in-frame clones, with some not included. V and J calls and clone size are given by that table; D and trimming were obtained from the DNA. Of some 140,000 clones listed, 75% to 80% were seen once; the top ten hold under 2%. The sequence derives from an elderly man with acute or convalescent COVID-19. What was sequenced was peripheral blood. This chain links TRBV10-3 with TRBJ1-5, with D possibly matching TRBD1 (6 bases). The CDR3 loop reads CAISRGGDYNQPQHF. CDR3 nucleotide sequence: TGTGCCATCAGCAGAGGGGGGGACTACAATCAGCCCCAGCATTTT.